This T cell receptor (beta chain) was captured in a study of blood T cell repertoires in COVID-19. Trimming removed 5 bases at V and 5 bases at J, with 7 bases between. Germline assignment: CDR1 MGHDK and CDR2 SYGVNS. This CDR3 region has 13 residues. Repertoires were generated with immunoSEQ multiplex PCR, while TCRdb's copy carries only in-frame clones and drops some. This sample yields around 100,000 clones, of which 80% to 90% are seen a single time; 4.6% belongs to the top ten. The sequence was obtained from a woman in her forties or fifties with acute or convalescent COVID-19. The V and J genes are TRBV25-1 and TRBJ2-6; D is unclear. Sequencing input: peripheral blood. The CDR3 DNA reads as TGTGCCAGCAGTTCTTCCTGGGCCAACGTCCTGACTTTC. Protein product: CASSSSWANVLTF.